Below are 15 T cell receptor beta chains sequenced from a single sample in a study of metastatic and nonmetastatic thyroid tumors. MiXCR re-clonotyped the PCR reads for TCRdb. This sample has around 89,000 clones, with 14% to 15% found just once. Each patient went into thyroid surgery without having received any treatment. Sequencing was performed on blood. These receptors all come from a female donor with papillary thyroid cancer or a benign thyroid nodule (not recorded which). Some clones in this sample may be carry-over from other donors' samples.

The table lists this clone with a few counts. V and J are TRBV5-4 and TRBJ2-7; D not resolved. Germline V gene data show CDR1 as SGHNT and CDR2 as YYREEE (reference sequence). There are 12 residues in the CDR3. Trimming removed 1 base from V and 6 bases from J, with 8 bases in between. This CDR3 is CASSLSDREQYF. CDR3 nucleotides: TGTGCCAGCAGCTTGTCCGACCGCGAGCAGTACTTC. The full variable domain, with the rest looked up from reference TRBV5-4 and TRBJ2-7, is ETGVTQSPTHLIKTRGQQVTLRCSSQSGHNTVSWYQQALGQGPQFIFQYYREEENGRGNFPPRFSGLQFPNYSSELNVNALELDDSALYLCASSLSDREQYFGPGTRLTVT.

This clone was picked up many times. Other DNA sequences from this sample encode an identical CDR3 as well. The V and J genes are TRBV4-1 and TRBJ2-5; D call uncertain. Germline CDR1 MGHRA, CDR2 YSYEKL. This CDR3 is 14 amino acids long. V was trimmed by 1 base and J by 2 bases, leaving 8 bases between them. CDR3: CASSQVLEQETQYF. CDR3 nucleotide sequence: TGCGCCAGCAGCCAAGTTCTAGAACAAGAGACCCAGTACTTC.

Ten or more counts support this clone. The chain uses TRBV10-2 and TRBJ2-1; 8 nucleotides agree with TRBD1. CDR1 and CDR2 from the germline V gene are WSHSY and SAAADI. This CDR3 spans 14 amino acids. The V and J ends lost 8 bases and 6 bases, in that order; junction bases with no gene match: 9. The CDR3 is CASGLHDRGNEQFF. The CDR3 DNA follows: TGCGCCAGCGGACTCCACGACAGGGGCAATGAGCAGTTCTTC.

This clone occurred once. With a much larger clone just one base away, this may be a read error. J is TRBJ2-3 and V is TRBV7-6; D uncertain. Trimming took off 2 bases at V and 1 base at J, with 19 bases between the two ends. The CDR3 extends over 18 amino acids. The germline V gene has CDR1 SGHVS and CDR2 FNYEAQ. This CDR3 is CASSLFSLKHGRTDTQYF. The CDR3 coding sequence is TGTGCCAGCAGCTTATTCTCCCTCAAACACGGCCGCACAGATACGCAGTATTTT.

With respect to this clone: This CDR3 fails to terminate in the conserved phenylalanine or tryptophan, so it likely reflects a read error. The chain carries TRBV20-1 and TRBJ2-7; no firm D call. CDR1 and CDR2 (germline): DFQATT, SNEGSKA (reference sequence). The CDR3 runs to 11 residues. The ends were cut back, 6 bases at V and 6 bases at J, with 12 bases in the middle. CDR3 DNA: TGCAGTGCCCTTCTGACCAGCGAGCAGTACTCC. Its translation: CSALLTSEQYS.

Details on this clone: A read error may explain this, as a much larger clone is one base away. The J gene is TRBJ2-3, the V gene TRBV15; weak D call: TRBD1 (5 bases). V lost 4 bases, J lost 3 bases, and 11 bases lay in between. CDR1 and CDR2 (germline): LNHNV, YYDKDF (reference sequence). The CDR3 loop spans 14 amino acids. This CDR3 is CATSKDSATDTQYF. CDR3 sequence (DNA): TGTGCCACCAGCAAAGACAGTGCAACAGATACGCAGTATTTT.

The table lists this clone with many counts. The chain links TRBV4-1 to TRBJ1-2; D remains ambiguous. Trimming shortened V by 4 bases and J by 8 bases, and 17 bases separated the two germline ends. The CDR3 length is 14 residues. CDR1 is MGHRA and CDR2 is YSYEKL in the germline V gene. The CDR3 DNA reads TGCGCCAGCAGCCCAATAGACACCAGTAGAGGCTACACCTTC. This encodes CASSPIDTSRGYTF.

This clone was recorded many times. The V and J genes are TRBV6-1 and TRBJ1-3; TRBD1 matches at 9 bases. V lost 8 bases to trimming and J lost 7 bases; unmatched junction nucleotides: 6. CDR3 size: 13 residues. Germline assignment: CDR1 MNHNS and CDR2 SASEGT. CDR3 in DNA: TGTGCCAGCGGGGAACAGGGGGCTAACACCATATATTTT. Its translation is CASGEQGANTIYF.

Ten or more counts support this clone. In nucleotides, the CDR3 is TGCGCCAGCAGCTCCTGGGGACCTAGTGGAGCTAACTATGGCTACACCTTC. Residues: CASSSWGPSGANYGYTF. The gene calls are TRBV5-1 and TRBJ1-2; D is possibly TRBD1 (5 bases). Germline CDR1 is SGHRS and CDR2 is YFSETQ. Deletions cut 3 bases from V and 0 bases from J, with 18 bases between. This CDR3 is 17 amino acids long.

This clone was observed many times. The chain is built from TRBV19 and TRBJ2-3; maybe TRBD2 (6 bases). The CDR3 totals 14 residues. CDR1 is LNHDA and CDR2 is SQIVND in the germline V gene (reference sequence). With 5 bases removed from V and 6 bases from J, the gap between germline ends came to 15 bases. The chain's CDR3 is CASSHGGLGDTQYF. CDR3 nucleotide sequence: TGTGCCAGTAGTCACGGAGGGTTGGGGGATACGCAGTATTTT.

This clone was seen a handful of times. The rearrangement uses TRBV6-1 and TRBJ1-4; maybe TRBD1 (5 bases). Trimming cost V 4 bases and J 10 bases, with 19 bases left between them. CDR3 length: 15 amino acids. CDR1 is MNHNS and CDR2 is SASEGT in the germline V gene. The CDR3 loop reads CASSADGTLHAKLFF. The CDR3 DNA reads TGTGCCAGCAGTGCAGACGGGACCCTTCATGCAAAACTGTTTTTT.

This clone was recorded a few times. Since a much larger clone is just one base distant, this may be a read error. CDR3 loop: CSADGGLGAQYF. In DNA, the CDR3 is TGCAGTGCTGACGGGGGACTCGGGGCGCAGTACTTC. This chain joins TRBV20-1 and TRBJ2-7, with a possible D match to TRBD2 (6 bases). The CDR3 is 12 residues long. With 5 bases removed from V and 9 bases from J, the gap between germline ends came to 17 bases. Germline assignment: CDR1 DFQATT and CDR2 SNEGSKA (reference sequence).

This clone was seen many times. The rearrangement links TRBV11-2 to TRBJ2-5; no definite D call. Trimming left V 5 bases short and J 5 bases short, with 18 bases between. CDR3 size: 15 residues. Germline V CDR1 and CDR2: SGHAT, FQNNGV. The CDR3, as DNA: TGTGCCAGCAGCGACCCGGGTAAAGATAGGGAGACCCAGTACTTC. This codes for CASSDPGKDRETQYF. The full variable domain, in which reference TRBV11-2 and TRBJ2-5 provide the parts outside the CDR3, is EAGVAQSPRYKIIEKRQSVAFWCNPISGHATLYWYQQILGQGPKLLIQFQNNGVVDDSQLPKDRFSAERLKGVDSTLKIQPAKLEDSAVYLCASSDPGKDRETQYFGPGTRLLVL.

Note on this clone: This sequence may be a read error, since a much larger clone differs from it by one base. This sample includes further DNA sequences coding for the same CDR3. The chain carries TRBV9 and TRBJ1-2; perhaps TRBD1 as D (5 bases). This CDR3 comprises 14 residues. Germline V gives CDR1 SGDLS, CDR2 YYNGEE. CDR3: CASSVSGGVYGYTF. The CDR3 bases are TGCGCCAGCAGCGTATCAGGAGGGGTTTATGGCTACACCTTC.

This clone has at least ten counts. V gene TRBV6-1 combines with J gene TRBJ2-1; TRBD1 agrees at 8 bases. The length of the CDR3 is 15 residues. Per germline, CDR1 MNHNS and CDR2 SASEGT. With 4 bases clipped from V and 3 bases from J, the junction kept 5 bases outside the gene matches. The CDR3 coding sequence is TGTGCCAGCAGTGCCACAGGGGGAATCTACAATGAGCAGTTCTTC. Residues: CASSATGGIYNEQFF.